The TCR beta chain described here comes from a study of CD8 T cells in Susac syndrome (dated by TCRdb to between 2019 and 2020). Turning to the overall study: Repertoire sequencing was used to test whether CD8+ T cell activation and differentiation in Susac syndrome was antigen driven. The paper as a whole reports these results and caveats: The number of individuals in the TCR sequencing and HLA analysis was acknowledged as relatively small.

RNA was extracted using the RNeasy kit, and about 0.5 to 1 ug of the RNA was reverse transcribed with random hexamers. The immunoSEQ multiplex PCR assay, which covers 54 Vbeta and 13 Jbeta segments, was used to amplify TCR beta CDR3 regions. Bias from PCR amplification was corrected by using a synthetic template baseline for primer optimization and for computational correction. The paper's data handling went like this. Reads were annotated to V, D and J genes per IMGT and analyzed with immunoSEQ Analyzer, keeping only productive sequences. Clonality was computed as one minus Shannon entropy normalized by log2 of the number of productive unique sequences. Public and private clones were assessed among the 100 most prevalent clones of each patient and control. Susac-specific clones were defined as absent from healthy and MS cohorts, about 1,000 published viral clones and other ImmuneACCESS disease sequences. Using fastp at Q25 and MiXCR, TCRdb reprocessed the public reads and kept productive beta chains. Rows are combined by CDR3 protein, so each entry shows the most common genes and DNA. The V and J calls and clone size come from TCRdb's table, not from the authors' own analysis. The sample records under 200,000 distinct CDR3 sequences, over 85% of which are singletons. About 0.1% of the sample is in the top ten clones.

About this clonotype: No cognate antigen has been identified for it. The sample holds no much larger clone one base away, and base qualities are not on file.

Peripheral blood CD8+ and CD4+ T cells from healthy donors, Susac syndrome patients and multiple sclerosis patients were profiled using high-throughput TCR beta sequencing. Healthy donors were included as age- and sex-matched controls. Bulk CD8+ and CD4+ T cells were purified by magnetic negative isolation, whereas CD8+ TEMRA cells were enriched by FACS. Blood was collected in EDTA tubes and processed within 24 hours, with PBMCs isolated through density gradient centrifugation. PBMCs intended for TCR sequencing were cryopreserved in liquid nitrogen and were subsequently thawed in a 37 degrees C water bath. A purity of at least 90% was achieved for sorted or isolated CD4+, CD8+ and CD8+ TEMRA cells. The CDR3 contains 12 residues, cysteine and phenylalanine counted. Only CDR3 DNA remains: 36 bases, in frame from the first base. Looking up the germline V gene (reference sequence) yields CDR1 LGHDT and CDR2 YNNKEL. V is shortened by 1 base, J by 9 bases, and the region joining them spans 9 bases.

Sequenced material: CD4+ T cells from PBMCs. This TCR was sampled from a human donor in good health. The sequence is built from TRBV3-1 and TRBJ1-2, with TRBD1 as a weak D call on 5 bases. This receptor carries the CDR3 CASSQVTGRYTF. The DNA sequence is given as TGTGCCAGCAGCCAAGTAACGGGACGCTACACCTTC.